These 4 T cell receptor beta chains came from one sample sequenced in a study of CD8+ T cells in alopecia areata. TCR sequencing used cDNA made by reverse transcription of extracted RNA. This table comes from immunoSEQ multiplex PCR, and its TCRdb copy is limited to in-frame clones, with some not included. In the table there are some 110,000 clones, around 58% of which are singletons. Treatment described: oral pan-JAK inhibitor, 5-10 mg twice daily. The material was CD8+ T cells sorted from blood, obtained at week 4, from a patient treated with tofacitinib. The receptors come from a human donor with alopecia areata.

The J gene is TRBJ2-7, the V gene TRBV27, with 7 bases that match TRBD2. Germline trimming cut 5 bases from V and 8 bases from J; bases unmatched to any gene: 15. Germline loops: CDR1 MNHEY, CDR2 SMNVEV (reference sequence). This CDR3 is 15 amino acids long. The CDR3 sequence is CASSGSAGVPTQQYF. In DNA form, the CDR3 reads TGTGCCAGCAGTGGCTCGGCGGGGGTACCTACGCAGCAGTACTTC.

The CDR3 DNA sequence: TGCGCCAGCAGCTTCGGCAGGGGGGAGCAGTACTTC. It is translated as CASSFGRGEQYF. V gene TRBV5-1 combines with J gene TRBJ2-7, with 7 nucleotides matching TRBD1. CDR1 and CDR2 (germline): SGHRS, YFSETQ. The CDR3 totals 12 residues. The trim removed 2 bases at V and 7 bases at J, leaving 3 bases unmatched. The whole variable domain, remainder taken from reference TRBV5-1 and TRBJ2-7, is KAGVTQTPRYLIKTRGQQVTLSCSPISGHRSVSWYQQTPGQGLQFLFEYFSETQRNKGNFPGRFSGRQFSNSRSEMNVSTLELGDSALYLCASSFGRGEQYFGPGTRLTVT.

The chain recombines TRBV7-9 with TRBJ1-2; TRBD1 might be the D (5 bases). Trimming shortened V by 3 bases and J by 8 bases, and 16 bases separated the two germline ends. Looked up from germline, CDR1 is SEHNR and CDR2 is FQNEAQ (reference sequence). The length of the CDR3 is 14 residues. DNA for the CDR3: TGTGCCAGCAGCTTGCAGGGCGGTCATGTGGGCTACACCTTC. Its protein is CASSLQGGHVGYTF.

This clone was observed once. The chain is built from TRBV2 and TRBJ1-1; D might be TRBD1 (5 bases). Looked up from germline, CDR1 is SNHLY and CDR2 is FYNNEI. The CDR3 loop spans 13 amino acids. Trimming shortened V by 7 bases and J by 4 bases, and 13 bases separated the two germline ends. CDR3: CASKAGFGTEAFF. As DNA, the CDR3 is TGTGCCAGCAAGGCAGGGTTTGGCACTGAAGCTTTCTTT.